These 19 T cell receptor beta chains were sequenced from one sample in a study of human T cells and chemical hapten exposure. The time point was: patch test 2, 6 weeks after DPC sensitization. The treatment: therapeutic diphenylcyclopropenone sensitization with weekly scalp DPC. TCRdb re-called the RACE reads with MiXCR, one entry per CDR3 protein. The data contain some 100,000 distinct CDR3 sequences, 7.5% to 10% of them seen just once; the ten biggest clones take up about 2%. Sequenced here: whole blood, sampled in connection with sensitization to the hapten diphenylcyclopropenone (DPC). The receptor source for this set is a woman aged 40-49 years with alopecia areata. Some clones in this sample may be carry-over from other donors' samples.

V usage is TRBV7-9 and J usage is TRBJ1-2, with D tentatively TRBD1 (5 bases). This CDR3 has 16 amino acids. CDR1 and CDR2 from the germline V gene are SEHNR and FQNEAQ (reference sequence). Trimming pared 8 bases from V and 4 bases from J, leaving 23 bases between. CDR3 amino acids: CASGPTEELLFYGYTF. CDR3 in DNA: TGTGCCAGCGGCCCGACAGAAGAACTCCTTTTCTATGGCTACACCTTC.

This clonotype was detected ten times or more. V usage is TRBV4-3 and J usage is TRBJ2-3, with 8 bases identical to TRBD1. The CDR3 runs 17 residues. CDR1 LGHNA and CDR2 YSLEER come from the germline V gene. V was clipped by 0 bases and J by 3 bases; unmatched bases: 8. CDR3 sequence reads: CASSQDSQGALTDTQYF. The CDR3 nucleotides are TGCGCCAGCAGCCAAGATTCGCAGGGGGCTTTGACAGATACGCAGTATTTT.

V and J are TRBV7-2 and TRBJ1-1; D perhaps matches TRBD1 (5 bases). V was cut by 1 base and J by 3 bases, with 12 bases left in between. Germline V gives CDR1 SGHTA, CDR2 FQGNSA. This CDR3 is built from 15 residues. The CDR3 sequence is CASSLGEMGDTEAFF. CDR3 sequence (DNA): TGTGCCAGCAGCTTAGGCGAGATGGGGGACACTGAAGCTTTCTTT.

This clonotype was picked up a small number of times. The DNA for the CDR3 is TGTGCCAGCAGCTCCAGGATGAACACTGAAGCTTTCTTT. It specifies CASSSRMNTEAFF. This rearrangement joins TRBV11-3 to TRBJ1-1; no clear D. V lost 4 bases and J 0 bases, leaving 6 bases between the germline ends. The CDR3 loop spans 13 amino acids. CDR1 and CDR2 (germline): SGHNT, YENEEA.

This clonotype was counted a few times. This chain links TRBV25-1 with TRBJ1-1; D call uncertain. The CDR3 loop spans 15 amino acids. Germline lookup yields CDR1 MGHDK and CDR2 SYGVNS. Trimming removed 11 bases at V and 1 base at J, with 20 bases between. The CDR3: CAEIPPTGPNTEAFF. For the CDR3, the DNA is TGTGCCGAGATTCCCCCAACCGGGCCGAACACTGAAGCTTTCTTT. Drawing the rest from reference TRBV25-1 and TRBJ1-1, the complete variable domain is EADIYQTPRYLVIGTGKKITLECSQTMGHDKMYWYQQDPGMELHLIHYSYGVNSTEKGDLSSESTVSRIRTEHFPLTLESARPSHTSQYLCAEIPPTGPNTEAFFGQGTRLTVV.

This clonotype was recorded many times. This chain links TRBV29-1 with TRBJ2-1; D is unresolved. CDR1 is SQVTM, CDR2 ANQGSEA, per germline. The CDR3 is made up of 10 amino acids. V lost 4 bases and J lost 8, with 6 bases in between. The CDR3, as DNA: TGCAGCGTTGTCAACTATGAGCAGTTCTTC. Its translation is CSVVNYEQFF.

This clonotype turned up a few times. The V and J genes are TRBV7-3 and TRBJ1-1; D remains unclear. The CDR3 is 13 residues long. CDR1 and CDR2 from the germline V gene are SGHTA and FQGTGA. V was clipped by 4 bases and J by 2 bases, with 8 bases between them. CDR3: CASSSGINTEAFF. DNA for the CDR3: TGTGCCAGCAGCTCCGGGATAAACACTGAAGCTTTCTTT.

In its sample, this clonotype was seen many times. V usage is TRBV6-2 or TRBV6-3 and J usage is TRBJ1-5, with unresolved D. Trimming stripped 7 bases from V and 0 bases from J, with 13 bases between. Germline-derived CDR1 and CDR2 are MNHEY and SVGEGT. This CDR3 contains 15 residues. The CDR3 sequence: CASKRDQNSNQPQHF. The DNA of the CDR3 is TGTGCCAGCAAACGGGATCAGAATAGCAATCAGCCCCAGCATTTT.

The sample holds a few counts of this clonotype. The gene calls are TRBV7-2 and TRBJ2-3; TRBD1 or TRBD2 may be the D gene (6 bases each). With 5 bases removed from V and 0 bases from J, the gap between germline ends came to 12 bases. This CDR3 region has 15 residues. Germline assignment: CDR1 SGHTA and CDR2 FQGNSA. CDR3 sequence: CASSPPGASTDTQYF. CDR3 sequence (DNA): TGTGCCAGCAGCCCCCCGGGGGCTAGCACAGATACGCAGTATTTT.

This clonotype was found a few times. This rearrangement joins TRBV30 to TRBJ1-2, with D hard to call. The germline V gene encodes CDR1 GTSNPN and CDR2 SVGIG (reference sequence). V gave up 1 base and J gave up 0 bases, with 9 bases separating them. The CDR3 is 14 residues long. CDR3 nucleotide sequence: TGTGCCTGGAGTGGACTGATAGCTAACTATGGCTACACCTTC. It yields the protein CAWSGLIANYGYTF.

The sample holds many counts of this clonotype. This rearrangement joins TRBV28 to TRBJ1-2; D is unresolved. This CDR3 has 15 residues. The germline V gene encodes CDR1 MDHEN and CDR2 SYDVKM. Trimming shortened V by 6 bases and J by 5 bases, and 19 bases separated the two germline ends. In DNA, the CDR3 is TGTGCCAGCAGGAGTTCAGGAATCGGGATTTATGGCTACACCTTC. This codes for CASRSSGIGIYGYTF.

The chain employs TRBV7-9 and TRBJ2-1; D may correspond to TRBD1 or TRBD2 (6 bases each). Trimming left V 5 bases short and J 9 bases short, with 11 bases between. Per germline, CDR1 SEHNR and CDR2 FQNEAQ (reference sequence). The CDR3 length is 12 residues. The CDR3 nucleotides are TGTGCCAGCAGCACACAGGGAGGTGAGCAGTTCTTC. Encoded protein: CASSTQGGEQFF.

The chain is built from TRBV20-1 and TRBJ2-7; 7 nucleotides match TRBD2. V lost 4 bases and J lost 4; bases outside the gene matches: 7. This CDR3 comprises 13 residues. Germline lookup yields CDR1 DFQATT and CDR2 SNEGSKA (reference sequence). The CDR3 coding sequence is TGCAGTGCTATAAGGGAGGGCCGGTACGAGCAGTACTTC. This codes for CSAIREGRYEQYF.

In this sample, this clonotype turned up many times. CDR3 nucleotide sequence: TGTGCCAGCAGTTCCTTTTGGAACACTGAAGCTTTCTTT. Translation gives CASSSFWNTEAFF. The gene calls are TRBV6-2 or TRBV6-3 and TRBJ1-1, with no clear D. The CDR3 has 13 amino acids. From germline, CDR1 is MNHEY and CDR2 SVGEGT. Between the trimmed V and J ends, which lost 4 bases and 1 base, there was a span of 7 bases.

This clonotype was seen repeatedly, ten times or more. The CDR3: CASSSAGGRRETQYF. The DNA for the CDR3 is TGTGCCAGCAGTTCCGCGGGGGGGCGCAGGGAGACCCAGTACTTC. The rearrangement joins TRBV12-3 or TRBV12-4 to TRBJ2-5; 9 bases map to TRBD2. The CDR3 is 15 amino acids. J gave up 5 bases and V 4 bases, and 8 bases lay outside the gene matches.

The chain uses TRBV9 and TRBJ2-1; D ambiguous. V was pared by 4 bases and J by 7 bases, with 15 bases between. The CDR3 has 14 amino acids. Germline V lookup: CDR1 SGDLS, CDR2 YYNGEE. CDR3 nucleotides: TGTGCCAGCAGCTATACCACCGGAACAAATGAGCAGTTCTTC. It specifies CASSYTTGTNEQFF.

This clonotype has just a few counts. The CDR3 DNA reads as TGTGCCAGCAGCTCGGGACTAGCGGGAGAGGGTCTCGAGCAGTACTTC. It specifies CASSSGLAGEGLEQYF. The chain couples TRBV13 to TRBJ2-7; 14 bases agree with TRBD2. V lost 4 bases, J lost 6 bases, and 8 bases stayed unmatched. The CDR3 contains 16 residues. CDR1 is PRHDT and CDR2 is FYEKMQ in the germline V gene (reference sequence).

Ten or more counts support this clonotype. DNA for the CDR3: TGTGCCAGCAGCTTAGCGCCAGGGGGCTCTAATACTGAAGCTTTCTTT. Protein: CASSLAPGGSNTEAFF. The chain recombines TRBV7-2 with TRBJ1-1, with 8 bases matching TRBD1. CDR3 length: 16 residues. CDR1 and CDR2 from the germline V gene are SGHTA and FQGNSA. V dropped 0 bases and J dropped 5; count of bases not matched to a gene: 8. Full variable domain (outside the CDR3, taken from reference TRBV7-2 and TRBJ1-1): GAGVSQSPSNKVTEKGKDVELRCDPISGHTALYWYRQSLGQGLEFLIYFQGNSAPDKSGLPSDRFSAERTGGSVSTLTIQRTQQEDSAVYLCASSLAPGGSNTEAFFGQGTRLTVV.

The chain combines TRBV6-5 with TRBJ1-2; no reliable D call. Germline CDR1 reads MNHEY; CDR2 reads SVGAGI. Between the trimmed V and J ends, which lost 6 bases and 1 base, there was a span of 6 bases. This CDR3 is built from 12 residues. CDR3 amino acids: CASRPVNYGYTF. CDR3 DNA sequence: TGTGCCAGCAGGCCAGTTAACTATGGCTACACCTTC.